Described below is a single TCR beta chain sequence and its context. The table came from immunoSEQ multiplex PCR; TCRdb's copy has only in-frame clones and leaves some out. The profile shows over 400,000 clones, 70% to 80% of them singletons. This specimen belongs to a study of shared clonotypes between healthy human individuals. The CDR3 runs to 14 residues. Germline CDR1 is SEHNR and CDR2 is FQNEAQ (reference sequence). The sequence was obtained from a woman in her thirties or forties in good health. Some clones in this sample may be carry-over from other donors' samples. Source material: PBMCs. The chain employs TRBV7-9 and TRBJ2-5; D may match TRBD1 or TRBD2 (5 bases each). Gene TRBJ2-7 matches the end of the DNA better, so the J call may be wrong. This CDR3 reads CASAMGRSSYEQYF. The CDR3 region has the DNA TGTGCCAGCGCAATGGGACGTTCCTCCTACGAGCAGTACTTC.